Described below is a single T cell receptor (beta chain) sequence and its context. This sample stems from a study of blood T cell repertoires in COVID-19. In the authors' workflow: Reference gene primer amplification in the assay estimated nucleated cell counts. Libraries were prepared by immunoSEQ multiplex PCR; TCRdb keeps only in-frame clonotypes and omits some of them. V, J and clone size are taken as reported in that table, and D and trimming were inferred from the DNA itself. The table shows around 49,000 clones, with about four fifths occurring only once. Trimming took 1 base from V and 7 from J; bases not matched to a gene: 9. The CDR3 is made up of 15 amino acids. CDR1 and CDR2 from the germline V gene are SGHTA and FQGNSA.

The receptor was isolated from a woman in her fifties or sixties with acute or convalescent COVID-19. This chain connects TRBV7-2 to TRBJ2-7, with TRBD2 matching 8 bases. The source material was peripheral blood. The CDR3 loop is CASSLVPGGAWEQYF. DNA for the CDR3: TGTGCCAGCAGCTTAGTCCCGGGAGGGGCTTGGGAGCAGTACTTC.